This record looks at one T cell receptor (beta chain) sequence and its context. Its matching antigen is unknown. Each CDR3 protein gets one entry after TCRdb re-called the reads with MiXCR. The sample lists a few hundred thousand distinct CDR3 sequences; approximately 40% were seen once. This record comes from a study of T cell repertoires in cytomegalovirus infection. V was trimmed by 3 bases and J by 1 base, leaving 10 bases between them. Germline lookup yields CDR1 SGHTA and CDR2 FQGNSA. This CDR3 contains 14 residues. The rearrangement uses TRBV7-2 and TRBJ2-7; tentative D call: TRBD2 (5 bases). The clonotype originates from a human donor in good health (CMV status not recorded). Some clones in this sample may be carry-over from other donors' samples. This specimen consisted of cultured PBMCs, obtained from culture after CMV antigen stimulation. CDR3 DNA: TGTGCCAGCAGCTTGAGGCCGGGGTCCTACGAGCAGTACTTC. As protein: CASSLRPGSYEQYF.